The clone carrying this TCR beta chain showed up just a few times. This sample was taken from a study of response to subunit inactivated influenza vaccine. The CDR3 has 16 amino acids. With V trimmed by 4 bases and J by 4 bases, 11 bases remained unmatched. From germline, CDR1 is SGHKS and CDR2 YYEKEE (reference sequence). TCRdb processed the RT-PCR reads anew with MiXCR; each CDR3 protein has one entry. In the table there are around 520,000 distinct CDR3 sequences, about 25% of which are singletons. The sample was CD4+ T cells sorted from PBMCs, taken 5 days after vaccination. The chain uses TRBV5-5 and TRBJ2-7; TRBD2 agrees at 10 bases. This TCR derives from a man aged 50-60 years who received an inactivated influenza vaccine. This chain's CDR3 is CASSLSLAGAPYEQYF. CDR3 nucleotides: TGTGCCAGCAGCCTCTCTCTAGCGGGGGCCCCTTACGAGCAGTACTTC.